These 30 T cell receptor beta chains share one sample of origin, sequenced in a study of blood T cell repertoires in COVID-19. Data came from immunoSEQ multiplex PCR; TCRdb stores just in-frame clones and leaves some out. The table has about 52,000 clones, about 92% seen once; the top ten hold 2.5% to 4%. The sequenced sample was peripheral blood. Every receptor here comes from a human donor in a cohort sampled during active COVID-19.

The V call is TRBV19, the J call TRBJ2-7; a weak D match, TRBD1 (5 bases). This CDR3 has 12 amino acids. Germline V lookup: CDR1 LNHDA, CDR2 SQIVND (reference sequence). Trimming took 3 bases from V and 6 from J, leaving 9 bases between them. Here the CDR3 reads CASSISGAEQYF. In nucleotides, the CDR3 is TGTGCCAGTAGTATTTCTGGGGCCGAGCAGTACTTC.

J is TRBJ1-2 and V is TRBV27, with 10 bases matching TRBD1. J was trimmed by 8 bases and V by 6 bases; bases with no gene match: 9. This CDR3 spans 14 amino acids. Germline V gene data show CDR1 as MNHEY and CDR2 as SMNVEV (reference sequence). The CDR3 DNA sequence: TGTGCCAGCAGGAAGACAGGGGGCACGGGGGGCTACACCTTC. Protein: CASRKTGGTGGYTF.

This sequence joins TRBV3-1 (or the pseudogene TRBV3-2) and TRBJ2-1; 8 nucleotides agree with TRBD1. The germline V gene has CDR1 LGHDT and CDR2 YNNKEL (reference sequence). V lost 1 base and J lost 4; bases outside the gene matches: 6. This CDR3 has 16 residues. The CDR3 DNA follows: TGTGCCAGCAGCCAAGCCCCAGGGGGCTGGTACAATGAGCAGTTCTTC. Protein sequence: CASSQAPGGWYNEQFF.

The rearrangement uses TRBV27 and TRBJ2-1, with D uncertain. Germline-derived CDR1 and CDR2 are MNHEY and SMNVEV (reference sequence). The CDR3 covers 11 residues. V was shortened by 9 bases and J by 6 bases, with 9 bases between the two germline ends. The CDR3 DNA reads TGTGCCAGTAGCTGGTCCAATGAGCAGTTCTTC. Its translation: CASSWSNEQFF.

V is TRBV6-5 and J is TRBJ2-5; 7 bases fit TRBD1. V trimming: 5 bases; J trimming: 4 bases; junction bases outside the gene matches: 10. This CDR3 contains 15 residues. Germline CDR1 MNHEY, CDR2 SVGAGI. The CDR3 loop is CASSPGQLEGETQYF. CDR3 coding DNA: TGTGCCAGCAGTCCGGGACAGTTGGAAGGAGAGACCCAGTACTTC.

The rearrangement uses TRBV30 and TRBJ2-1, with 10 bases aligning to TRBD2. Losses at the gene ends were 5 bases for V and 6 bases for J; bases not matched to a gene: 7. The CDR3 is made up of 14 amino acids. Germline lookup yields CDR1 GTSNPN and CDR2 SVGIG (reference sequence). The CDR3 here is CAWSASGRRNEQFF. CDR3 DNA sequence: TGTGCCTGGTCGGCTAGCGGGAGACGCAATGAGCAGTTCTTC.

With regard to this clone: One end of the junction fails to match germline, which may point to a read error. This rearrangement joins TRBV19 to TRBJ2-1, with D possibly being TRBD2 (6 bases). Per germline, CDR1 LNHDA and CDR2 SQIVND (reference sequence). The CDR3 is 14 amino acids. CDR3 sequence (DNA): TGTGCCGGTAGTAAGTCGGCCGGGAGCAATGAGCAGTTCTTC. This translates into CAGSKSAGSNEQFF.

The chain couples TRBV11-2 to TRBJ2-7, with D maybe TRBD2 (6 bases). The CDR3 contains 15 residues. V lost 3 bases, J lost 6 bases, and 18 bases lay in between. Germline assignment: CDR1 SGHAT and CDR2 FQNNGV. DNA of the CDR3: TGTGCCAGCAGCTTGACTTCCTCGGGAGTGAGCGAGCAGTACTTC. This encodes CASSLTSSGVSEQYF.

This chain joins TRBV4-1 and TRBJ2-3; weak D call: TRBD1 (6 bases). The CDR3 runs 16 residues. CDR1 and CDR2 (germline): MGHRA, YSYEKL. V was cut by 0 bases and J by 2 bases, with 12 bases left in between. The CDR3 loop reads CASSQDPGQLTDTQYF. The CDR3 coding sequence is TGCGCCAGCAGCCAAGATCCTGGACAGCTCACAGATACGCAGTATTTT.

This chain joins TRBV19 and TRBJ2-7; TRBD1 matches at 8 bases. With 6 bases clipped from V and 7 bases from J, the junction kept 5 bases outside the gene matches. CDR3 length equals 12 residues. CDR1 LNHDA and CDR2 SQIVND come from the germline V gene (reference sequence). The CDR3 here is CASSMTGEEQYF. In DNA form, the CDR3 reads TGTGCCAGTAGCATGACAGGGGAAGAGCAGTACTTC.

This clone came up once. The sample carries other DNA sequences with the same CDR3. V usage is TRBV19 and J usage is TRBJ2-1; 7 bases agree with TRBD2. Germline V gene sequence: CDR1 LNHDA, CDR2 SQIVND (reference sequence). CDR3 length: 15 residues. V was pared by 3 bases and J by 4 bases, with 6 bases of the junction left unmatched. This CDR3 is CASSIRLAVYNEQFF. CDR3 DNA: TGTGCCAGTAGTATTAGGCTAGCGGTTTACAATGAGCAGTTCTTC. Supplemented by reference TRBV19 and TRBJ2-1, the full variable domain reads DGGITQSPKYLFRKEGQNVTLSCEQNLNHDAMYWYRQDPGQGLRLIYYSQIVNDFQKGDIAEGYSVSREKKESFPLTVTSAQKNPTAFYLCASSIRLAVYNEQFFGPGTRLTVL.

The chain combines TRBV5-4 with TRBJ1-1; D possibly corresponds to TRBD1 (5 bases). Germline CDR1 and CDR2: SGHNT and YYREEE (reference sequence). CDR3 length: 13 amino acids. Trimming removed 5 bases at V and 1 base at J, with 9 bases between. Here the CDR3 DNA reads TGTGCCAGCAGACCGGACAAGAACACTGAAGCTTTCTTT. This gives the protein CASRPDKNTEAFF.

The rearrangement links TRBV7-2 to TRBJ1-5, with D unclear. Trimming took off 0 bases at V and 8 bases at J, with 17 bases between the two ends. The germline CDR1 and CDR2 sequences are SGHTA and FQGNSA. CDR3 size: 16 residues. The CDR3 DNA reads TGTGCCAGCAGCTTAGCCGGGGTCGGCCTACTGGAGCCCCAGCATTTT. Translated: CASSLAGVGLLEPQHF.

This clone was recorded only once. V usage is TRBV5-1 and J usage is TRBJ2-2; 7 bases align to TRBD1. CDR1 and CDR2 (germline): SGHRS, YFSETQ. This CDR3 contains 15 residues. Losses at the gene ends were 2 bases for V and 5 bases for J; bases not matched to a gene: 6. As DNA, the CDR3 is TGCGCCAGCAGCTTAAAGGCAGGGGGAACCGGGGAGCTGTTTTTT. Encoded protein: CASSLKAGGTGELFF.

This chain links TRBV6-5 with TRBJ2-7; TRBD1 matches at 9 bases. The V gene's germline CDR1 is MNHEY and CDR2 SVGAGI. Unmatched junction bases numbered 6, after V lost 6 bases and J lost 3 bases. The CDR3 has 14 amino acids. CDR3 bases: TGTGCCAGCAGCCGAGGGACAGGGCACTACGAGCAGTACTTC. Residues: CASSRGTGHYEQYF.

CDR3 loop: CASSQGFREGSGNTIYF. In DNA form, the CDR3 reads TGTGCCAGCAGCCAAGGGTTTCGGGAGGGGTCTGGAAACACCATATATTTT. The chain is built from TRBV3-1 (or the pseudogene TRBV3-2) and TRBJ1-3; TRBD1 might be the D (5 bases). In germline, CDR1 is LGHDT, CDR2 YNNKEL (reference sequence). The CDR3 loop spans 17 amino acids. V was shortened by 1 base and J by 1 base, with 14 bases between the two germline ends.

This clone has more than one count but fewer than ten. This chain's CDR3 is CASRPSGTETPAFF. The DNA for the CDR3 is TGCGCCAGCAGACCTTCGGGAACCGAGACGCCGGCTTTCTTT. V and J are TRBV5-1 and TRBJ1-1; D remains ambiguous. Germline-derived CDR1 and CDR2 are SGHRS and YFSETQ. CDR3 length: 14 amino acids. V dropped 5 bases and J dropped 11 bases, with 22 bases sitting between them.

The genes are TRBV11-2 and TRBJ2-2, with a weak D call TRBD2 (5 bases). Germline assignment: CDR1 SGHAT and CDR2 FQNNGV. There are 14 residues in the CDR3. Deletions cut 5 bases from V and 2 bases from J, with 9 bases between. Written as DNA, the CDR3 is TGTGCCAGCAGCCCCCCGGGAAACACCGGGGAGCTGTTTTTT. As protein: CASSPPGNTGELFF.

The V call is TRBV19, the J call TRBJ2-2; 7 positions match TRBD2. This CDR3 comprises 15 residues. Germline CDR1 is LNHDA and CDR2 is SQIVND (reference sequence). J lost 3 bases, V lost 5 bases, and 6 bases had no gene match. The CDR3 DNA is TGTGCCAGTAGTCGACTAGCAATTTACACCGGGGAGCTGTTTTTT. This codes for CASSRLAIYTGELFF.

This chain links TRBV5-1 with TRBJ2-5; 10 nucleotides agree with TRBD2. The junction had 6 bases not matched to a gene; V was cut back by 0 bases and J by 4 bases. From germline, CDR1 is SGHRS and CDR2 YFSETQ. This CDR3 is built from 16 residues. In DNA, the CDR3 is TGCGCCAGCAGCTTGGGGCTAGCGGGAGCCTCAGAGACCCAGTACTTC. It yields the protein CASSLGLAGASETQYF. The full variable domain, with the rest looked up from reference TRBV5-1 and TRBJ2-5, is KAGVTQTPRYLIKTRGQQVTLSCSPISGHRSVSWYQQTPGQGLQFLFEYFSETQRNKGNFPGRFSGRQFSNSRSEMNVSTLELGDSALYLCASSLGLAGASETQYFGPGTRLLVL.

The chain combines TRBV27 with TRBJ2-3; D is uncertain. V gave up 7 bases and J gave up 0 bases, with 2 bases separating them. This CDR3 spans 11 amino acids. Per the germline V gene, CDR1 is MNHEY and CDR2 is SMNVEV (reference sequence). This CDR3 reads CASTSTDTQYF. The CDR3 DNA sequence: TGTGCCAGCACGAGCACAGATACGCAGTATTTT.

The CDR3 bases are TGTGCCAGCAGTTACCTGGACACGCGGCGCGAGCAGTACTTC. This sequence encodes CASSYLDTRREQYF. The chain couples TRBV6-5 to TRBJ2-7, with a tentative D call TRBD1 (5 bases). From germline, CDR1 is MNHEY and CDR2 SVGAGI. There are 14 residues in the CDR3. V gave up 2 bases and J gave up 6 bases, with 14 bases separating them.

By sample share, this clone is medium-sized. The V and J genes are TRBV7-9 and TRBJ2-7; 12 bases align to TRBD2. This CDR3 has 15 amino acids. V lost 5 bases, J lost 6 bases, and 8 bases stayed unmatched. Germline V lookup: CDR1 SEHNR, CDR2 FQNEAQ (reference sequence). The CDR3 DNA reads TGTGCCAGCAGCCAACTAGCGGGAGGACCTCCCGAGCAGTACTTC. This sequence encodes CASSQLAGGPPEQYF.

The genes are TRBV5-1 and TRBJ2-1, with 14 positions matching TRBD2. Germline CDR1 reads SGHRS; CDR2 reads YFSETQ. The J segment lost 7 bases and the V segment lost 4 bases, leaving 7 bases of the junction unmatched. The CDR3 totals 16 residues. DNA for the CDR3: TGCGCCAGCAGCCCCGGGACTAGCGGGAGTCTAAATGAGCAGTTCTTC. This sequence encodes CASSPGTSGSLNEQFF.

The V and J genes are TRBV30 and TRBJ1-1, with 9 bases fitting TRBD1. V lost 2 bases to trimming and J lost 5 bases; unmatched junction nucleotides: 3. Germline CDR1 and CDR2: GTSNPN and SVGIG (reference sequence). This CDR3 region has 13 residues. CDR3 amino acids: CAWSRQGGTEAFF. CDR3 DNA sequence: TGTGCCTGGAGTAGACAGGGGGGAACTGAAGCTTTCTTT.

V usage is TRBV5-6 and J usage is TRBJ1-1; D remains unclear. Germline V CDR1 and CDR2: SGHDT, YYEEEE. V was pared by 1 base and J by 1 base, with 5 bases between. CDR3 size: 13 residues. CDR3 loop: CASSLWANTEAFF. The CDR3 region has the DNA TGTGCCAGCAGCTTGTGGGCGAACACTGAAGCTTTCTTT.

The CDR3: CAISESGDRAQPQHF. As DNA, the CDR3 is TGTGCCATCAGTGAGTCGGGAGACAGGGCTCAGCCCCAGCATTTT. This chain joins TRBV10-3 and TRBJ1-5, with 7 bases identical to TRBD1. V lost 0 bases to trimming and J lost 6 bases; unmatched junction nucleotides: 5. The CDR3 consists of 15 residues. Germline V gene sequence: CDR1 ENHRY, CDR2 SYGVKD.

The CDR3 DNA sequence: TGTGCCAGCAGCCCAGCGGGAGATGGCATATATACGCAGTATTTT. Its protein product is CASSPAGDGIYTQYF. The V call is TRBV9, the J call TRBJ2-3; 8 nucleotides line up with TRBD2. The CDR3 consists of 15 residues. The ends lost 4 bases at V and 7 bases at J; junction bases unmatched: 11. CDR1 SGDLS and CDR2 YYNGEE come from the germline V gene. Looking up the rest from reference TRBV9 and TRBJ2-3 gives the full variable domain: DSGVTQTPKHLITATGQRVTLRCSPRSGDLSVYWYQQSLDQGLQFLIQYYNGEERAKGNILERFSAQQFPDLHSELNLSSLELGDSALYFCASSPAGDGIYTQYFGPGTRLTVL.

The chain couples TRBV7-8 to TRBJ2-5, with 8 bases identical to TRBD1. Germline V lookup: CDR1 SGHVS, CDR2 FQNEAQ. The CDR3 length is 12 residues. V was clipped by 4 bases and J by 5 bases; unmatched bases: 0. As DNA, the CDR3 is TGTGCCAGCAGCTGGACAGGGGAGACCCAGTACTTC. Translating it yields CASSWTGETQYF.

This chain links TRBV6-5 with TRBJ2-7, with 7 nucleotides matching TRBD1. The ends lost 4 bases at V and 5 bases at J; junction bases unmatched: 11. The CDR3 has 15 residues. Germline CDR1 is MNHEY and CDR2 is SVGAGI. The CDR3 loop reads CASSSTRQGIHEQYF. The CDR3 nucleotides are TGTGCCAGCAGTTCCACTCGACAGGGTATCCACGAGCAGTACTTC.